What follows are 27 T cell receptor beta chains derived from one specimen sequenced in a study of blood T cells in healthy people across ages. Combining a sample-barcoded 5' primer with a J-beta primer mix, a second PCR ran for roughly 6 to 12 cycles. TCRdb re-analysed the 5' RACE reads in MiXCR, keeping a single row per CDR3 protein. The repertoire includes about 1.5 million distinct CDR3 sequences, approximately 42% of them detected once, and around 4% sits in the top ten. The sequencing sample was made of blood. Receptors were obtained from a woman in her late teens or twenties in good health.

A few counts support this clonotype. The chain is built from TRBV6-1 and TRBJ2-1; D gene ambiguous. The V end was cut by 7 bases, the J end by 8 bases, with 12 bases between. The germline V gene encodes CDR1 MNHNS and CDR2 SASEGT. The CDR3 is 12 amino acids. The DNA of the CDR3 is TGTGCCAGCATGTTTTTTCAGGATGAGCAGTTCTTC. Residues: CASMFFQDEQFF.

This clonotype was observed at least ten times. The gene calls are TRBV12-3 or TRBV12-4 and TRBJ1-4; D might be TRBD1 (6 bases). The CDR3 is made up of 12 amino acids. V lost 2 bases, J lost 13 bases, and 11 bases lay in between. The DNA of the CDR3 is TGTGCCAGCAGTTTAAGGGGGGGGGTACTGTTTTTT. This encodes CASSLRGGVLFF.

CDR3 sequence: CSVEEGREDIQYF. CDR3 DNA sequence: TGCAGCGTTGAAGAGGGCAGGGAGGACATTCAGTACTTC. The chain is built from TRBV29-1 and TRBJ2-4; TRBD2 might be the D (6 bases). The CDR3 is 13 residues long. Germline lookup yields CDR1 SQVTM and CDR2 ANQGSEA. The V end lost 0 bases, the J end lost 8 bases, and 11 bases lay between the germline ends.

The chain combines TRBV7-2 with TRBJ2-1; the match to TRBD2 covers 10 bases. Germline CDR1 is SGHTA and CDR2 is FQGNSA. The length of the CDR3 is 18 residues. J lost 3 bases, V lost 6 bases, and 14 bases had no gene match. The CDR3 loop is CASSPIVAGGGGYNEQFF. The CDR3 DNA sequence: TGTGCCAGCAGTCCAATAGTAGCGGGGGGCGGGGGCTACAATGAGCAGTTCTTC.

The DNA of the CDR3 is TGTGCCAGCAGTAGGGCAGGGAGCGATACGCAGTATTTT. Its protein is CASSRAGSDTQYF. J is TRBJ2-3 and V is TRBV6-2 or TRBV6-3, with D perhaps being TRBD1 or TRBD2 (5 bases each). This CDR3 region has 13 residues. V was pared by 5 bases and J by 6 bases, with 12 bases between. Germline V CDR1 and CDR2: MNHEY, SVGEGT.

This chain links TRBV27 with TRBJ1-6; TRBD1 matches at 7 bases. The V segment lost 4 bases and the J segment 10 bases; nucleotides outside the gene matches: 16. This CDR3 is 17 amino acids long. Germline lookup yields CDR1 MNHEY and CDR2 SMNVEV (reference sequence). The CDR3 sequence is CASSSGPLRGLGSPLHF. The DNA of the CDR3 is TGTGCCAGCAGTTCGGGACCACTCAGGGGGTTAGGGTCACCCCTCCACTTT.

CDR3 nucleotide sequence: TGCAGTGCTAGAGCCCCGACTAGTGACAATGAGCAGTACTTC. Protein: CSARAPTSDNEQYF. This chain uses TRBV20-1 with TRBJ2-1, with D possibly being TRBD2 (6 bases). The end of the DNA aligns better with TRBJ2-7, so the J call may be wrong. Per the germline V gene, CDR1 is DFQATT and CDR2 is SNEGSKA (reference sequence). CDR3 size: 14 residues.

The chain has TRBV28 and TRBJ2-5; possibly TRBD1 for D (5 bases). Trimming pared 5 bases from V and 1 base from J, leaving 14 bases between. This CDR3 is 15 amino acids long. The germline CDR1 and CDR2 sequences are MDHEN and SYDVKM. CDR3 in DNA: TGTGCCAGCAGTCCGGAAGGCAGGGTCCAAGAGACCCAGTACTTC. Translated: CASSPEGRVQETQYF.

In nucleotides, the CDR3 is TGTGCCAGCAGTTTAGCGTTTCCGCTTAGCGGGAGAGTAAACACCGGGGAGCTGTTTTTT. Amino acid sequence: CASSLAFPLSGRVNTGELFF. The chain has TRBV12-3 or TRBV12-4 and TRBJ2-2; 9 positions agree with TRBD2. The CDR3 runs 20 residues. Germline trimming cut 0 bases from V and 2 bases from J; bases unmatched to any gene: 13.

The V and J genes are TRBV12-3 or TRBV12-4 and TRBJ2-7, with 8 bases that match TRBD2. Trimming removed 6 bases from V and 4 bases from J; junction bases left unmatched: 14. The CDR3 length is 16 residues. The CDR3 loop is CASSEPAASGRYEQYF. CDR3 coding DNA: TGTGCCAGCAGCGAACCCGCGGCTAGCGGGCGGTACGAGCAGTACTTC.

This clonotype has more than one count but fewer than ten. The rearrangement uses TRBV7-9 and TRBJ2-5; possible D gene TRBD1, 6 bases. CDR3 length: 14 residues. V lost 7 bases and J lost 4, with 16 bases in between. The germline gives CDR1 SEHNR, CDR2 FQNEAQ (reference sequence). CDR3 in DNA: TGTGCCAGCACCGATTCAGTAGGGGGAGAGACCCAGTACTTC. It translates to CASTDSVGGETQYF.

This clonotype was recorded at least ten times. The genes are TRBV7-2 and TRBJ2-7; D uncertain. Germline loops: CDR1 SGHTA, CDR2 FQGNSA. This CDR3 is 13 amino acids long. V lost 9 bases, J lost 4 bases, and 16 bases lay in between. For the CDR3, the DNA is TGTGCCAGTGGGCTTAACTTTGGATACGAGCAGTACTTC. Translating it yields CASGLNFGYEQYF.

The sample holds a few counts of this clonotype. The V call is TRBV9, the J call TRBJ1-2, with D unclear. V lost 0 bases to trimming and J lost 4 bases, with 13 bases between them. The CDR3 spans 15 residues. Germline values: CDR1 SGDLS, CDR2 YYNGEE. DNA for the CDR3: TGTGCCAGCAGCGTAGAGGGCGAAATCAGCTATGGCTACACCTTC. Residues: CASSVEGEISYGYTF. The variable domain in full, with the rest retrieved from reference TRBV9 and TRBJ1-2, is DSGVTQTPKHLITATGQRVTLRCSPRSGDLSVYWYQQSLDQGLQFLIQYYNGEERAKGNILERFSAQQFPDLHSELNLSSLELGDSALYFCASSVEGEISYGYTFGSGTRLTVV.

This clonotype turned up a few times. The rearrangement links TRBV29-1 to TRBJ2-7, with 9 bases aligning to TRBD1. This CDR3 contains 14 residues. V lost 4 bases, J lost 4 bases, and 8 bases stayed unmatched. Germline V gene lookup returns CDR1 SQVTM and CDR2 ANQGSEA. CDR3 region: CSVGGRTGAYEQYF. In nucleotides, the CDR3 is TGCAGCGTTGGGGGGAGGACAGGGGCGTACGAGCAGTACTTC.

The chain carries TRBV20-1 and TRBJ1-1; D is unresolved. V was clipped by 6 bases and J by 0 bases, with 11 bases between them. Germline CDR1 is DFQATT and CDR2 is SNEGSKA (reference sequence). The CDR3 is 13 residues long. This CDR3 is CSARLIMNTEAFF. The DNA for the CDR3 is TGCAGTGCGCGACTGATCATGAACACTGAAGCTTTCTTT.

CDR3 sequence reads: CASSEGSTGARTDTQYF. In nucleotides, the CDR3 is TGTGCCAGCAGTGAAGGATCGACAGGGGCCCGCACAGATACGCAGTATTTT. The chain employs TRBV2 and TRBJ2-3; TRBD1 matches 8 bases. The CDR3 runs to 17 residues. After removal of 1 base from V and 1 base from J, the junction contained 7 bases not matched to a gene. Germline V gene sequence: CDR1 SNHLY, CDR2 FYNNEI.

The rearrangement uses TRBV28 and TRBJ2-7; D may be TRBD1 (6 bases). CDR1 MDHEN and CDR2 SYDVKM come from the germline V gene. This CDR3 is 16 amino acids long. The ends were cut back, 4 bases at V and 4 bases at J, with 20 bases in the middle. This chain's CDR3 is CASSSLTGLFRYEQYF. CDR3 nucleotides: TGTGCCAGCAGTTCCCTGACAGGACTTTTTAGGTACGAGCAGTACTTC.

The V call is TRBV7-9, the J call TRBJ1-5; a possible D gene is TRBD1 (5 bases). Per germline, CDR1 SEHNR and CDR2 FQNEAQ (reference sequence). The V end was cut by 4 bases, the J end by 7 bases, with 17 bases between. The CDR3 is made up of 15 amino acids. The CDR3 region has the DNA TGTGCCAGCAGCTCAACGAAGGGGAAGCGACAGCCCCAGCATTTT. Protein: CASSSTKGKRQPQHF.

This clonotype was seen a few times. The CDR3 spells CASSSLWEDTQYF. The CDR3 bases are TGCGCCAGCAGCTCCTTATGGGAAGATACGCAGTATTTT. The chain employs TRBV5-1 and TRBJ2-3; no firm D call. The V end lost 3 bases, the J end lost 5 bases, and 10 bases lay between the germline ends. The CDR3 is 13 residues long. Germline V gene sequence: CDR1 SGHRS, CDR2 YFSETQ.

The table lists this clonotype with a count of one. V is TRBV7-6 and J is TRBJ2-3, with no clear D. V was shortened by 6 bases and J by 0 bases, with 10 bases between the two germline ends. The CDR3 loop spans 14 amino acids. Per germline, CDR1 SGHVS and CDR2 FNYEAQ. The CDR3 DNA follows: TGTGCCAGCAGGGTCCACCCTAGCACAGATACGCAGTATTTT. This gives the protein CASRVHPSTDTQYF. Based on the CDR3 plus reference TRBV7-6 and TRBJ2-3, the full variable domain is GAGVSQSPRYKVTKRGQDVALRCDPISGHVSLYWYRQALGQGPEFLTYFNYEAQQDKSGLPNDRFSAERPEGSISTLTIQRTEQRDSAMYRCASRVHPSTDTQYFGPGTRLTVL.

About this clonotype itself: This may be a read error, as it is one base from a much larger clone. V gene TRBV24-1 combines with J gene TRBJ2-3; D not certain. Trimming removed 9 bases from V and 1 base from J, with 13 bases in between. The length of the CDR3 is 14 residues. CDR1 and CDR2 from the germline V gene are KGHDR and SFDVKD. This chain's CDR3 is CATGRREGTDTQYF. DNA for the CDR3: TGTGCCACCGGCCGGCGTGAAGGCACAGATACGCAGTATTTT.

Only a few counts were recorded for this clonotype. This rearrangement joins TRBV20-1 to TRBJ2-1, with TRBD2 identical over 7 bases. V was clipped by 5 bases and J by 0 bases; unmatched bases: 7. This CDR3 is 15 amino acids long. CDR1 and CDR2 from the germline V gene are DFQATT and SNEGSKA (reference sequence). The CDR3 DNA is TGCAGTGCTCCTCGTGGGGGGGACTCCTACAATGAGCAGTTCTTC. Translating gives CSAPRGGDSYNEQFF.

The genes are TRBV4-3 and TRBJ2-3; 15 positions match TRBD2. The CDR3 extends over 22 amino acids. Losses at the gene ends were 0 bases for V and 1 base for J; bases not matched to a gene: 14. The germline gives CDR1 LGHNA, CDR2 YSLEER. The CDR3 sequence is CASSQEGVVWTSGGGGTDTQYF. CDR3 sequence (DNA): TGCGCCAGCAGCCAAGAGGGCGTTGTTTGGACTAGCGGGGGGGGAGGCACAGATACGCAGTATTTT.

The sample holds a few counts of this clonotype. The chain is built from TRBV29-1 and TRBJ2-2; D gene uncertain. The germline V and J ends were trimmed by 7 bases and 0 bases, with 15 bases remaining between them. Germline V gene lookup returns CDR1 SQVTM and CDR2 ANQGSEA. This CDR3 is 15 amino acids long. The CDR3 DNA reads TGCAGCGCCCGGAGCGATTTACCGAACACCGGGGAGCTGTTTTTT. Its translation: CSARSDLPNTGELFF.

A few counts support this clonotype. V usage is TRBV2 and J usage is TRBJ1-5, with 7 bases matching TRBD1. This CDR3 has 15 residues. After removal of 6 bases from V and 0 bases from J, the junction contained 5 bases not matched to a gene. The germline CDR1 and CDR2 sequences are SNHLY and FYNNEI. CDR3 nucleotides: TGTGCCAGCAGCGAGGACAGGCTTAGCAATCAGCCCCAGCATTTT. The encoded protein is CASSEDRLSNQPQHF.

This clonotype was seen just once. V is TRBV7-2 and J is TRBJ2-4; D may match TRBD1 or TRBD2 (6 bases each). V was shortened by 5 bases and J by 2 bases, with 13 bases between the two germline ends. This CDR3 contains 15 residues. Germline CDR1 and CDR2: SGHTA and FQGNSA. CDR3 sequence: CASSPIGGTKNIQYF. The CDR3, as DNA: TGTGCCAGCAGCCCAATAGGGGGGACCAAAAACATTCAGTACTTC.

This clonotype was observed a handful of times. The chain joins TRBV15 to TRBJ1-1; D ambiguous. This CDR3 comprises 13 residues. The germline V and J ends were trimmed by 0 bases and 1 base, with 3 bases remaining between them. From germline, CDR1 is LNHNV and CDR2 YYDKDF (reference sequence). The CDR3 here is CATSRDKNTEAFF. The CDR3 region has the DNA TGTGCCACCAGCAGAGACAAGAACACTGAAGCTTTCTTT.